This T cell receptor beta chain was sequenced in a study of cytomegalovirus exposure and HLA in healthy donors. With 60 Vbeta and 13 Jbeta primers, the PCR was carried out. In the original processing: Approximately 12 million of around 85 million unique TCR beta chains were shared, per a later count. Data came from immunoSEQ multiplex PCR; TCRdb stores just in-frame clones and leaves some out. The V and J calls and clone size are taken from that table; D and trimming were inferred from the DNA. The sample table sets out about 40,000 clones. The study's findings and limits: Specific recognition of CMV antigens was confirmed in vitro for a few chains (all CMV-associated). Across donors, sequencing depth was assumed by presence/absence analyses to be roughly uniform.

Comments on this clone: The antigen is unknown.

Germline values: CDR1 LNHDA, CDR2 SQIVND (reference sequence). The CDR3 covers 15 residues. The V gene end was trimmed by 3 bases and the J gene end by 4 bases; junction bases not matched to a gene: 2. Source material: PBMCs. This receptor was identified in a male donor in good health and CMV-seronegative. The chain links TRBV19 to TRBJ2-5; 13 nucleotides line up with TRBD2. The CDR3 protein is CASSMGLAGTETQYF. The CDR3 region has the DNA TGTGCCAGTAGTATGGGACTAGCGGGGACAGAGACCCAGTACTTC.